The clone carrying this T cell receptor (beta chain) was observed a single time. Its antigen is still unknown. Cells designated naive CD8 were CD45RO-negative and were positively selected for CCR7, with terminally differentiated effector memory CD45RA+ cells excluded. The data are from a study of shared clonotypes between healthy human individuals. Whole-study context: Plates per donor: three CD4 naive, three CD4 memory, two CD8 naive, one CD8 memory. Notes on the study in general: The four-donor shared clonotypes exceeded non-shared clonotypes in generation probability, with non-shared ones scoring lower. Measured sharing among donors was expected to vary with sequencing depth.

Assay execution proceeded at the deep level. The repertoire was sequenced with immunoSEQ multiplex PCR; TCRdb's copy has only in-frame clones and lacks some. Of about 2 million clones listed, just under 95% are singletons. The TCR was taken from a man aged 18 to 29 in good health. Sequencing was done on a sample of naive CD8+ T cells sorted from blood.

CDR3 loop: CSVGAPAGVTGELFF. The CDR3 DNA follows: TGCAGCGTTGGCGCACCAGCGGGAGTCACCGGGGAGCTGTTTTTT. The chain uses TRBV29-1 and TRBJ2-2; 8 bases align to TRBD2. With V trimmed by 4 bases and J by 4 bases, 8 bases remained unmatched. The CDR3 length is 15 residues. CDR1 and CDR2 from the germline V gene are SQVTM and ANQGSEA.